A single sample is the source of the 26 T cell receptor beta chains below, sequenced in a study of blood T cell repertoires in COVID-19. Using immunoSEQ multiplex PCR, the repertoire was profiled, and TCRdb retains in-frame clones only, with some absent. The repertoire holds 200,000 to 250,000 clones, with approximately 80% as singletons. The sequenced material came from PBMCs or T cells enriched from blood (not recorded which). The receptor set was obtained from a man aged 55 to 70 who had recovered from COVID-19.

The chain carries TRBV13 and TRBJ2-2; possible D gene TRBD1, 6 bases. V was clipped by 1 base and J by 1 base, with 7 bases between them. Germline V CDR1 and CDR2: PRHDT, FYEKMQ (reference sequence). CDR3 length equals 15 residues. The CDR3 region is CASSLEGVNTGELFF. As DNA, the CDR3 is TGTGCCAGCAGCTTAGAGGGGGTGAACACCGGGGAGCTGTTTTTT.

The J gene is TRBJ2-1, the V gene TRBV18; 7 bases fit TRBD1. V shed 0 bases and J 6 bases; nucleotides not matched to a gene: 2. This CDR3 has 14 residues. CDR1 KGHSH and CDR2 LQKENI come from the germline V gene. The CDR3 loop reads CASSPPTGSNEQFF. DNA for the CDR3: TGTGCCAGCTCACCACCGACAGGGTCCAATGAGCAGTTCTTC.

The chain combines TRBV5-6 with TRBJ2-1, with D perhaps matching TRBD1 (5 bases). Germline CDR1 reads SGHDT; CDR2 reads YYEEEE. The V end lost 3 bases, the J end lost 3 bases, and 13 bases lay between the germline ends. The CDR3 contains 15 residues. DNA of the CDR3: TGTGCCAGCAGCTCCCGACAGATTGGCTACAATGAGCAGTTCTTC. It translates to CASSSRQIGYNEQFF.

The rearrangement joins TRBV7-2 to TRBJ1-6; tentative D call: TRBD1 (5 bases). This CDR3 has 15 residues. Germline V gene sequence: CDR1 SGHTA, CDR2 FQGNSA. Between the trimmed V and J ends, which lost 2 bases and 3 bases, there was a span of 8 bases. The CDR3 spells CASSLWGHYNSPLHF. As DNA, the CDR3 is TGTGCCAGCAGCTTATGGGGCCACTATAATTCACCCCTCCACTTT.

The chain joins TRBV3-1 (or the pseudogene TRBV3-2) to TRBJ1-4; 7 bases are a match to TRBD1. The CDR3 consists of 15 residues. Looked up from germline, CDR1 is LGHDT and CDR2 is YNNKEL (reference sequence). With 1 base clipped from V and 3 bases from J, the junction kept 2 bases outside the gene matches. CDR3 sequence: CASSQGDRSNEKLFF. The CDR3 nucleotides read TGTGCCAGCAGCCAAGGGGACAGATCTAATGAAAAACTGTTTTTT.

This rearrangement joins TRBV15 to TRBJ1-2, with D tentatively TRBD1 (6 bases). Germline V CDR1 and CDR2: LNHNV, YYDKDF (reference sequence). This CDR3 spans 15 amino acids. V was cut by 0 bases and J by 4 bases, with 12 bases left in between. The CDR3 region is CATSRDGQGSYGYTF. The DNA for the CDR3 is TGTGCCACCAGCAGAGATGGTCAGGGGTCCTATGGCTACACCTTC. The entire variable domain, with the rest obtained from reference TRBV15 and TRBJ1-2, is as follows: DAMVIQNPRYQVTQFGKPVTLSCSQTLNHNVMYWYQQKSSQAPKLLFHYYDKDFNNEADTPDNFQSRRPNTSFCFLDIRSPGLGDTAMYLCATSRDGQGSYGYTFGSGTRLTVV.

The chain links TRBV10-1 to TRBJ2-6, with a weak D call TRBD1 (6 bases). CDR1 is WNHNN and CDR2 is SYGVQD in the germline V gene (reference sequence). This CDR3 has 15 amino acids. V was shortened by 4 bases and J by 0 bases, with 7 bases between the two germline ends. The CDR3 loop reads CASSGTASGANVLTF. Here the CDR3 DNA reads TGCGCCAGCAGTGGGACAGCCTCTGGGGCCAACGTCCTGACTTTC.

The gene calls are TRBV10-3 and TRBJ1-6; 7 bases are a match to TRBD1. This CDR3 is built from 17 residues. V lost 0 bases, J lost 9 bases, and 11 bases stayed unmatched. Germline V gene data show CDR1 as ENHRY and CDR2 as SYGVKD. The CDR3: CAISESGGARVSSPLHF. The CDR3 DNA reads as TGTGCCATCAGTGAGTCAGGGGGCGCGCGGGTTAGTTCACCCCTCCACTTT.

V gene TRBV7-8 combines with J gene TRBJ1-6; 9 nucleotides line up with TRBD1. Trimming removed 5 bases from V and 7 bases from J; junction bases left unmatched: 6. The CDR3 has 15 residues. The germline V gene encodes CDR1 SGHVS and CDR2 FQNEAQ. This chain's CDR3 is CASSLRTGDNSPLHF. DNA of the CDR3: TGTGCCAGCAGCCTCAGGACAGGGGACAATTCACCCCTCCACTTT.

This clone was recorded once. V gene TRBV11-3 combines with J gene TRBJ2-5, with 8 bases fitting TRBD1. CDR3 length: 15 residues. Per germline, CDR1 SGHNT and CDR2 YENEEA. V shed 5 bases and J 5 bases; nucleotides not matched to a gene: 10. CDR3: CASSPRQGAWETQYF. The CDR3 DNA sequence: TGTGCCAGCAGCCCCCGGCAGGGGGCGTGGGAGACCCAGTACTTC.

The J gene is TRBJ1-4, the V gene TRBV14, with a possible D match to TRBD1 (6 bases). The V gene lost 5 bases and the J gene lost 3 bases, with 13 bases spanning the gap. Germline V lookup: CDR1 SGHDN, CDR2 FVKESK. This CDR3 is 15 amino acids long. The chain's CDR3 is CASSVYRAANEKLFF. CDR3 in DNA: TGTGCCAGCAGCGTATACAGGGCTGCTAATGAAAAACTGTTTTTT.

This chain uses TRBV5-1 with TRBJ1-6; the match to TRBD1 covers 7 bases. The junction had 4 bases not matched to a gene; V was cut back by 0 bases and J by 7 bases. Looked up from germline, CDR1 is SGHRS and CDR2 is YFSETQ. The CDR3 totals 15 residues. The CDR3 bases are TGCGCCAGCAGCTTGGAGGGGACAGAAAATTCACCCCTCCACTTT. Amino acid sequence: CASSLEGTENSPLHF.

The genes are TRBV7-2 and TRBJ1-2, with D perhaps TRBD1 (6 bases). Germline V gene lookup returns CDR1 SGHTA and CDR2 FQGNSA. Trimming left V 1 base short and J 14 bases short, with 20 bases between. There are 14 residues in the CDR3. The CDR3 is CASSLGGQGLFSTF. The DNA for the CDR3 is TGTGCCAGCAGCTTAGGGGGGCAGGGGCTTTTCAGTACCTTC.

The rearrangement joins TRBV2 to TRBJ1-4; TRBD1 is a possible D gene (6 bases). This CDR3 has 14 residues. The V gene lost 4 bases and the J gene lost 7 bases, with 13 bases spanning the gap. Germline V gives CDR1 SNHLY, CDR2 FYNNEI. CDR3 loop: CASSGTDWGEKLFF. The DNA of the CDR3 is TGTGCCAGCAGTGGGACAGACTGGGGTGAAAAACTGTTTTTT. Drawing the rest from reference TRBV2 and TRBJ1-4, the complete variable domain is EPEVTQTPSHQVTQMGQEVILRCVPISNHLYFYWYRQILGQKVEFLVSFYNNEISEKSEIFDDQFSVERPDGSNFTLKIRSTKLEDSAMYFCASSGTDWGEKLFFGSGTQLSVL.

This clone was observed a handful of times. The CDR3 protein is CASSPSSGGRSEQFF. The CDR3 nucleotides are TGCGCCAGCAGCCCCTCTAGCGGGGGGCGGAGTGAGCAGTTCTTC. This chain uses TRBV4-3 with TRBJ2-1; 11 bases are a match to TRBD2. CDR1 and CDR2 (germline): LGHNA, YSLEER. The CDR3 is 15 amino acids. The trim removed 4 bases at V and 9 bases at J, leaving 8 bases unmatched.

The chain has TRBV5-5 and TRBJ2-3, with a possible D match to TRBD2 (5 bases). V dropped 4 bases and J dropped 2 bases, with 8 bases sitting between them. The CDR3 covers 13 residues. The germline CDR1 and CDR2 sequences are SGHKS and YYEKEE (reference sequence). DNA for the CDR3: TGTGCCAGCAGCCAGAGGGCCACAGATACGCAGTATTTT. Protein sequence: CASSQRATDTQYF.

The chain joins TRBV3-1 (or the pseudogene TRBV3-2) to TRBJ1-1; D perhaps matches TRBD1 (5 bases). CDR3 length: 16 residues. Trimming pared 3 bases from V and 0 bases from J, leaving 14 bases between. CDR1 is LGHDT, CDR2 YNNKEL, per germline (reference sequence). The CDR3 sequence: CASSQGLRGLNTEAFF. CDR3 DNA sequence: TGTGCCAGCAGCCAGGGGCTGCGGGGGTTGAACACTGAAGCTTTCTTT.

V usage is TRBV19 and J usage is TRBJ2-1, with D possibly matching TRBD2 (6 bases). This CDR3 region has 14 residues. Germline-derived CDR1 and CDR2 are LNHDA and SQIVND (reference sequence). Between the trimmed V and J ends, which lost 9 bases and 15 bases, there was a span of 27 bases. The CDR3 DNA follows: TGTGCCAGCCATATAGTGGGGACGACGGGAGTGATGTTCTTC. Amino acid sequence: CASHIVGTTGVMFF.

The chain employs TRBV11-3 and TRBJ1-1, with 7 bases that match TRBD1. Germline V gene data show CDR1 as SGHNT and CDR2 as YENEEA. This CDR3 spans 17 amino acids. V trimming: 5 bases; J trimming: 3 bases; junction bases outside the gene matches: 15. The CDR3 spells CASSRVMGQRDYTEAFF. The CDR3 DNA reads TGTGCCAGCAGCCGAGTCATGGGACAGAGGGACTACACTGAAGCTTTCTTT.

V and J are TRBV5-1 and TRBJ2-5, with 7 bases matching TRBD1. The V gene's germline CDR1 is SGHRS and CDR2 YFSETQ. The CDR3 runs to 15 residues. Trimming removed 4 bases from V and 4 bases from J; junction bases left unmatched: 10. CDR3 amino acids: CASSVDPGTVETQYF. As DNA, the CDR3 is TGCGCCAGCAGCGTGGACCCCGGGACAGTAGAGACCCAGTACTTC.

CDR3 DNA: TGTGCCAGCACTCAGCTAGCGGGGGAAGGGAATGAGCAGTTCTTC. The encoded protein is CASTQLAGEGNEQFF. This chain uses TRBV6-5 with TRBJ2-1, with 10 bases matching TRBD2. V dropped 7 bases and J dropped 7; count of bases not matched to a gene: 10. This CDR3 is 15 amino acids long. The germline CDR1 and CDR2 sequences are MNHEY and SVGAGI.

The chain carries TRBV27 and TRBJ1-6; perhaps TRBD1 as D (5 bases). This CDR3 is 14 amino acids long. Germline CDR1 reads MNHEY; CDR2 reads SMNVEV (reference sequence). V was clipped by 7 bases and J by 7 bases, with 14 bases between them. The DNA of the CDR3 is TGTGCCAGCACCCCCTGGGGGGGGAATTCACCCCTCCACTTT. Translation: CASTPWGGNSPLHF.

The chain carries TRBV11-3 and TRBJ2-3; D gene ambiguous. Germline CDR1 SGHNT, CDR2 YENEEA. This CDR3 has 14 residues. Trimming removed 1 base from V and 3 bases from J, with 8 bases in between. The CDR3 region has the DNA TGTGCCAGCAGCTTAGTCAGGAATACAGATACGCAGTATTTT. Its translation: CASSLVRNTDTQYF. Based on the CDR3 plus reference TRBV11-3 and TRBJ2-3, the full variable domain is EAGVVQSPRYKIIEKKQPVAFWCNPISGHNTLYWYLQNLGQGPELLIRYENEEAVDDSQLPKDRFSAERLKGVDSTLKIQPAELGDSAVYLCASSLVRNTDTQYFGPGTRLTVL.

V usage is TRBV7-6 and J usage is TRBJ2-3; 10 bases match TRBD1. Germline V gene sequence: CDR1 SGHVS, CDR2 FNYEAQ. The CDR3 totals 16 residues. The junction had 10 bases not matched to a gene; V was cut back by 5 bases and J by 5 bases. DNA for the CDR3: TGTGCCAGCAGCGTGAGTTGGGACAGGGGTGGAGATACGCAGTATTTT. Protein product: CASSVSWDRGGDTQYF.

This clone was recorded only once. The rearrangement links TRBV11-2 to TRBJ2-7; maybe TRBD1 (6 bases). With 5 bases removed from V and 10 bases from J, the gap between germline ends came to 27 bases. Germline values: CDR1 SGHAT, CDR2 FQNNGV. The CDR3 is 16 amino acids. The CDR3 is CASSPPGHPFGTTQYF. DNA for the CDR3: TGTGCCAGCAGCCCTCCGGGACACCCTTTTGGAACCACTCAGTACTTC.

The J gene is TRBJ1-6, the V gene TRBV19; unclear D gene. Trimming pared 1 base from V and 9 bases from J, leaving 13 bases between. The CDR3 runs to 15 residues. Per germline, CDR1 LNHDA and CDR2 SQIVND (reference sequence). The CDR3 reads CASSIAPGEGSPLHF. In DNA, the CDR3 is TGTGCCAGTAGTATAGCTCCGGGTGAGGGTTCACCCCTCCACTTT.